This passage covers 13 T cell receptor beta chains from one sample sequenced in a study of T cells in Graves' hyperthyroidism and ophthalmopathy. Amplified TCR beta CDR3 regions derived from RNA transcripts. HTBI primers were used for first-round RT-PCR of the TCR CDR3. TCRdb reanalysed the multiplex PCR reads using MiXCR and keeps one entry per CDR3 protein. The sample includes about 610,000 distinct CDR3 sequences, around 15% of them seen just once. The source material was blood. The source is a woman in her thirties or forties with Graves' ophthalmopathy.

This clonotype showed up many times. This rearrangement joins TRBV2 to TRBJ2-5; 10 nucleotides line up with TRBD2. The germline V gene encodes CDR1 SNHLY and CDR2 FYNNEI. V trimming: 2 bases; J trimming: 7 bases; junction bases outside the gene matches: 4. CDR3 length equals 14 residues. The DNA for the CDR3 is TGTGCCAGCAGTGAACTAGCGGGAGAGGGGACCCAGTACTTC. It encodes CASSELAGEGTQYF.

This clonotype was picked up a small number of times. The gene calls are TRBV28 and TRBJ1-3, with D possibly TRBD1 on 5 matching bases. The length of the CDR3 is 17 residues. CDR1 is MDHEN, CDR2 SYDVKM, per germline. Trimming took off 5 bases at V and 0 bases at J, with 17 bases between the two ends. The CDR3 DNA reads TGTGCCAGCAGTGTACAGGTTCCGGGGAGCTCTGGAAACACCATATATTTT. This encodes CASSVQVPGSSGNTIYF.

There are many counts of this clonotype. The genes are TRBV6-2 or TRBV6-3 and TRBJ2-3; TRBD2 matches at 7 bases. J gave up 1 base and V 0 bases, and 4 bases lay outside the gene matches. This CDR3 is built from 16 residues. Per germline, CDR1 MNHEY and CDR2 SVGEGT. In DNA form, the CDR3 reads TGTGCCAGCAGTTACTCGGGGGAGGGCGGCACAGATACGCAGTATTTT. It specifies CASSYSGEGGTDTQYF.

In nucleotides, the CDR3 is TGTGCCATCAGTAAAGCGGGGGTAAACACAGATACGCAGTATTTT. Residues: CAISKAGVNTDTQYF. The gene calls are TRBV10-3 and TRBJ2-3; 8 nucleotides line up with TRBD2. CDR3 length equals 15 residues. J was trimmed by 2 bases and V by 5 bases; bases with no gene match: 6. CDR1 ENHRY and CDR2 SYGVKD come from the germline V gene.

This chain links TRBV28 with TRBJ2-7; 9 nucleotides align to TRBD1. CDR1 and CDR2 from the germline V gene are MDHEN and SYDVKM. The CDR3 consists of 13 residues. V lost 7 bases and J lost 5; bases outside the gene matches: 6. The CDR3 loop reads CASTLGTGNEQYF. Here the CDR3 DNA reads TGTGCCAGCACGCTTGGGACAGGGAACGAGCAGTACTTC.

This clonotype was found many times. V and J are TRBV11-3 and TRBJ2-1; 7 bases match TRBD1. The V gene's germline CDR1 is SGHNT and CDR2 YENEEA. CDR3 size: 15 residues. Unmatched junction bases numbered 9, after V lost 4 bases and J lost 6 bases. The CDR3 nucleotides are TGTGCCAGCAGCTCTCGGACAGGCCCCAGCAATGAGCAGTTCTTC. This translates into CASSSRTGPSNEQFF. Full variable domain (remainder filled in from reference TRBV11-3 and TRBJ2-1): EAGVVQSPRYKIIEKKQPVAFWCNPISGHNTLYWYLQNLGQGPELLIRYENEEAVDDSQLPKDRFSAERLKGVDSTLKIQPAELGDSAVYLCASSSRTGPSNEQFFGPGTRLTVL.

This clonotype has a count of ten or more. The rearrangement joins TRBV12-5 to TRBJ1-5; the D is unclear. The CDR3 sequence is 14 residues long. The ends were cut back, 4 bases at V and 2 bases at J, with 9 bases in the middle. The germline CDR1 and CDR2 sequences are LGHNT and FRNRAP. The CDR3 DNA sequence: TGTGCTAGTGGTTCCTCTCTAGGCAATCAGCCCCAGCATTTT. The encoded protein is CASGSSLGNQPQHF.

This chain connects TRBV12-3 or TRBV12-4 to TRBJ2-3; TRBD2 is a possible D gene (5 bases). V was cut by 7 bases and J by 0 bases, with 17 bases left in between. The CDR3 is made up of 16 amino acids. The CDR3 bases are TGTGCCAGCAAACTACTACTAGTGGGAAGCACAGATACGCAGTATTTT. Protein: CASKLLLVGSTDTQYF.

In its sample, this clonotype was seen a few times. This chain joins TRBV7-9 and TRBJ2-5, with 12 bases fitting TRBD2. The junction had 13 bases not matched to a gene; V was cut back by 7 bases and J by 4 bases. The CDR3 length is 17 residues. CDR1 is SEHNR and CDR2 is FQNEAQ in the germline V gene (reference sequence). CDR3 amino acids: CASTPPTSGSLGETQYF. The CDR3, as DNA: TGTGCCAGCACCCCACCGACTAGCGGGAGCTTGGGAGAGACCCAGTACTTC.

At least ten counts were recorded for this clonotype. This chain joins TRBV30 and TRBJ1-5, with D tentatively TRBD1 (6 bases). V lost 2 bases and J lost 5, with 10 bases in between. Germline values: CDR1 GTSNPN, CDR2 SVGIG (reference sequence). This CDR3 is 13 amino acids long. The CDR3 DNA follows: TGTGCCTGGAGTACAGGGAGGGATCAGCCCCAGCATTTT. Translated, it gives CAWSTGRDQPQHF.

This clonotype occurred many times. The chain joins TRBV10-3 to TRBJ1-1; no definite D call. This CDR3 is built from 13 residues. CDR1 is ENHRY and CDR2 is SYGVKD in the germline V gene. V was clipped by 10 bases and J by 2 bases, with 14 bases between them. The CDR3 DNA reads TGTGCCAGTGATCCTTGGGGTAACACTGAAGCTTTCTTT. Amino acid sequence: CASDPWGNTEAFF.

This clonotype has ten or more counts. V and J are TRBV10-3 and TRBJ2-5, with a possible D match to TRBD1 (5 bases). Trimming pared 5 bases from V and 4 bases from J, leaving 14 bases between. There are 14 residues in the CDR3. Germline CDR1 reads ENHRY; CDR2 reads SYGVKD. CDR3 amino acids: CAISNGHERETQYF. The CDR3 bases are TGTGCCATCAGTAATGGACACGAGCGAGAGACCCAGTACTTC.

The chain employs TRBV11-3 and TRBJ2-3; D ambiguous. There are 14 residues in the CDR3. The germline CDR1 and CDR2 sequences are SGHNT and YENEEA. Trimming left V 7 bases short and J 2 bases short, with 13 bases between. The CDR3 here is CASKDSDPTDTQYF. DNA of the CDR3: TGTGCCAGCAAAGATTCGGACCCCACAGATACGCAGTATTTT.